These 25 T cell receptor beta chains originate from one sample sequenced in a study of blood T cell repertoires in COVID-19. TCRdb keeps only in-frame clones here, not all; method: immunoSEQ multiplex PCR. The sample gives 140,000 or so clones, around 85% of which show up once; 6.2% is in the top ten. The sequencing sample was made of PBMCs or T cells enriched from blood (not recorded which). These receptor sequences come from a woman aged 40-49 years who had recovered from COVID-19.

This chain's CDR3 is CASSLGGSEYEQYF. The CDR3 nucleotides read TGTGCCAGCAGCTTAGGCGGTAGCGAGTACGAGCAGTACTTC. The chain carries TRBV13 and TRBJ2-7, with D possibly TRBD2 on 5 matching bases. This CDR3 comprises 14 residues. Trimming cost V 0 bases and J 4 bases, with 10 bases left between them. Germline assignment: CDR1 PRHDT and CDR2 FYEKMQ (reference sequence).

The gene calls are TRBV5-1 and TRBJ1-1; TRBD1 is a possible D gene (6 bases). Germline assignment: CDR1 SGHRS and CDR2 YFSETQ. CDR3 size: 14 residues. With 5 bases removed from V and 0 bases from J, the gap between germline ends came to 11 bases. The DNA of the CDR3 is TGCGCCAGCAGGGTGGACAGCTTGAACACTGAAGCTTTCTTT. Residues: CASRVDSLNTEAFF. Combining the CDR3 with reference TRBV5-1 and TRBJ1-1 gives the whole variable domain KAGVTQTPRYLIKTRGQQVTLSCSPISGHRSVSWYQQTPGQGLQFLFEYFSETQRNKGNFPGRFSGRQFSNSRSEMNVSTLELGDSALYLCASRVDSLNTEAFFGQGTRLTVV.

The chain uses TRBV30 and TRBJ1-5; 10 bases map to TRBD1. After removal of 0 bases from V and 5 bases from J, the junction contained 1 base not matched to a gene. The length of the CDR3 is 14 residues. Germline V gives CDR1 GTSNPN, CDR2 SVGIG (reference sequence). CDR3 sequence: CAWSVGQGDQPQHF. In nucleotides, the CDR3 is TGTGCCTGGAGTGTCGGACAGGGGGATCAGCCCCAGCATTTT.

For the CDR3, the DNA is TGTGCCAGTAGTACCCGACAGTACAATGAGCAGTTCTTC. Translated: CASSTRQYNEQFF. The chain employs TRBV19 and TRBJ2-1, with a weak D call TRBD1 (5 bases). CDR1 and CDR2 (germline): LNHDA, SQIVND (reference sequence). The length of the CDR3 is 13 residues. Trimming cost V 4 bases and J 4 bases, with 8 bases left between them.

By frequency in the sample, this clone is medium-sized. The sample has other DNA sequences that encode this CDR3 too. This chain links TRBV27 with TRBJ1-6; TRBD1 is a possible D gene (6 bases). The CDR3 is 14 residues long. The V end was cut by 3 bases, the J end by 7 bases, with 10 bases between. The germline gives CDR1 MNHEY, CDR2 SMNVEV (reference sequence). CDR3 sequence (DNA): TGTGCCAGCAGTTTGCGGGGGCGGAATTCACCCCTCCACTTT. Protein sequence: CASSLRGRNSPLHF.

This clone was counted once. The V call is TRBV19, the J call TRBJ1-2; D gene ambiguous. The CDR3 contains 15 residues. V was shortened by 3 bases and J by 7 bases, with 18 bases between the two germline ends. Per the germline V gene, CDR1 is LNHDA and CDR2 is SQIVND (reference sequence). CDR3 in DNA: TGTGCCAGTAGTATGAGGGCACCCGGCGTGGGTGGCTACACCTTC. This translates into CASSMRAPGVGGYTF.

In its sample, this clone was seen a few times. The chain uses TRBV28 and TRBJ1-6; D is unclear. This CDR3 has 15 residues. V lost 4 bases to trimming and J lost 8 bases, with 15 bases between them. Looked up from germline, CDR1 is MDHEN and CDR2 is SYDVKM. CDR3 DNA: TGTGCCAGCAGTTCCTATTACTACGCAGATTCACCCCTCCACTTT. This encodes CASSSYYYADSPLHF.

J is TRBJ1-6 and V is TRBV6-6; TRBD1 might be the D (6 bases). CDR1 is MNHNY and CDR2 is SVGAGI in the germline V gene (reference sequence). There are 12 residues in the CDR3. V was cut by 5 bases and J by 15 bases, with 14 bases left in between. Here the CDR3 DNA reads TGTGCCAGCAGTCCGACAGGAACCCTCCTCCACTTT. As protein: CASSPTGTLLHF.

The CDR3 sequence is CASRDSNEQFF. In DNA, the CDR3 is TGTGCCAGCCGAGATAGCAATGAGCAGTTCTTC. This chain joins TRBV3-1 (or the pseudogene TRBV3-2) and TRBJ2-1; D gene ambiguous. CDR1 is LGHDT and CDR2 is YNNKEL in the germline V gene (reference sequence). This CDR3 is 11 amino acids long. Trimming removed 8 bases from V and 6 bases from J, with 8 bases in between.

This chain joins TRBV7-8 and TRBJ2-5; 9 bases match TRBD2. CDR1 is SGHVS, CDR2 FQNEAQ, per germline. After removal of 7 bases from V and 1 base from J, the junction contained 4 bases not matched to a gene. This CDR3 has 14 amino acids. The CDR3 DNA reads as TGTGCCAGCAAAGCGGGAGGTGCCCAAGAGACCCAGTACTTC. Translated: CASKAGGAQETQYF.

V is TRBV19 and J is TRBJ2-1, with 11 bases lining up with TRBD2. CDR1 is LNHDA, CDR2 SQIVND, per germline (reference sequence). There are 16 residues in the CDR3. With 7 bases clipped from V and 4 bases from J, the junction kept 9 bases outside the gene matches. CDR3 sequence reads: CASTGTSGGFYNEQFF. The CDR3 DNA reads TGTGCCAGTACTGGGACTAGCGGAGGCTTTTACAATGAGCAGTTCTTC.

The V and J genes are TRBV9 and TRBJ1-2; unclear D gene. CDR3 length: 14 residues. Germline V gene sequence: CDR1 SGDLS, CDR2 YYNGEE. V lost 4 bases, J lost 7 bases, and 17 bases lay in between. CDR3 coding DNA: TGTGCCAGCAGCCCCCCGGAGGCCCTCCTTGGCTACACCTTC. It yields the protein CASSPPEALLGYTF.

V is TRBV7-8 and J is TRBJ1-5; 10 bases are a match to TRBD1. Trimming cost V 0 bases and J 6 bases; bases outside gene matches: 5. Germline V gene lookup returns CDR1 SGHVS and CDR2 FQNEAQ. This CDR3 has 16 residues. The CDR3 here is CASSLAGTGVGQPQHF. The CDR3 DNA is TGTGCCAGCAGCTTAGCCGGGACAGGGGTAGGTCAGCCCCAGCATTTT.

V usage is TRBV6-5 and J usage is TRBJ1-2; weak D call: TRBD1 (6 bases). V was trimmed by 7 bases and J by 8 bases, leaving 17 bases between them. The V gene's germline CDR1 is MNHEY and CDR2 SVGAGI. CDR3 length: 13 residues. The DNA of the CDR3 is TGTGCCAGCACCGCACAGGGTGCAGACGGCTACACCTTC. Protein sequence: CASTAQGADGYTF.

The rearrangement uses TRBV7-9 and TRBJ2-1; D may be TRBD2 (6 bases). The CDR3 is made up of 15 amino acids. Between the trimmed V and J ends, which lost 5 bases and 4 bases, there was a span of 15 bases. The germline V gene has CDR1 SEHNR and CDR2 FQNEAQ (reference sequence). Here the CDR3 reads CASSASGSLYNEQFF. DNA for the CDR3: TGTGCCAGCAGCGCCTCCGGGAGTTTATACAATGAGCAGTTCTTC.

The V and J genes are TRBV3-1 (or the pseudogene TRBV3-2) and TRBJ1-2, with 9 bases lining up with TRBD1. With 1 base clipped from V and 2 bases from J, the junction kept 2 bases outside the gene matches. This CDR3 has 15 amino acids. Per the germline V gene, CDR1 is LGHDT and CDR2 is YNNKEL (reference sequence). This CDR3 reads CASSQAGTGNYGYTF. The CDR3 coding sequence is TGTGCCAGCAGCCAAGCAGGGACAGGGAACTATGGCTACACCTTC.

The CDR3 sequence: CASSYTTGTYEQYF. CDR3 nucleotides: TGTGCCAGCAGTTACACGACAGGGACCTACGAGCAGTACTTC. The V call is TRBV6-5, the J call TRBJ2-7; 7 nucleotides align to TRBD1. The CDR3 loop spans 14 amino acids. CDR1 is MNHEY, CDR2 SVGAGI, per germline. The V segment lost 2 bases and the J segment 2 bases; nucleotides outside the gene matches: 3.

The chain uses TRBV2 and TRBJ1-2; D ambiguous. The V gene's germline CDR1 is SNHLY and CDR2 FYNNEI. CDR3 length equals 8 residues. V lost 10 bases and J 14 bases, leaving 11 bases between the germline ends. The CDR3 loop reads CATTYGTF. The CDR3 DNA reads TGTGCCACCACCTATGGTACCTTC.

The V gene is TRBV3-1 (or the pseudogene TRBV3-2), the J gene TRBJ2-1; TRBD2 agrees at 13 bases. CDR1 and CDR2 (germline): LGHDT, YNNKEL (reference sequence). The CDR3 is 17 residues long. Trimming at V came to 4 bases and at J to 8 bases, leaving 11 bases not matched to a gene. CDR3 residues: CASSLKVGLAGDHEQFF. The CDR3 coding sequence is TGTGCCAGCAGCCTAAAGGTCGGACTAGCGGGGGATCATGAGCAGTTCTTC.

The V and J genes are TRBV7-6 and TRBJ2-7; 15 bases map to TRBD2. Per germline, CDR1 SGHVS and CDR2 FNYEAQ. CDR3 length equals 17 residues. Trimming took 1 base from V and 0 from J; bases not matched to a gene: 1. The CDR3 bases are TGTGCCAGCAGCTTAGGGACTAGCGGGGGGGCCTCCTACGAGCAGTACTTC. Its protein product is CASSLGTSGGASYEQYF.

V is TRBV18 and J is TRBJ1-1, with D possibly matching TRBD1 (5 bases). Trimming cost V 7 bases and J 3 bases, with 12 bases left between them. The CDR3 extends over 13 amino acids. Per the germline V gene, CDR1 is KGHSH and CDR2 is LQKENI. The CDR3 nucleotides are TGTGCCAGCTTTTATACCAGGGACACTGAAGCTTTCTTT. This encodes CASFYTRDTEAFF. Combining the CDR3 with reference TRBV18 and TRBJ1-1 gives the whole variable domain NAGVMQNPRHLVRRRGQEARLRCSPMKGHSHVYWYRQLPEEGLKFMVYLQKENIIDESGMPKERFSAEFPKEGPSILRIQQVVRGDSAAYFCASFYTRDTEAFFGQGTRLTVV.

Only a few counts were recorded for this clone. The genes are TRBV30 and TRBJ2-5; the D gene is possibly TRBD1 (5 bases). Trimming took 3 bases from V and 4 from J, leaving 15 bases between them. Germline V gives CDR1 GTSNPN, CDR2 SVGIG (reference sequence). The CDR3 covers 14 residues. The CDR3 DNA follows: TGTGCCTGGAGGCGTCAGGGCCACGCAGAGACCCAGTACTTC. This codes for CAWRRQGHAETQYF.

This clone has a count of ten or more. The CDR3 loop is CASSLGTSGEQFF. As DNA, the CDR3 is TGTGCCAGCAGTTTAGGGACTAGCGGTGAGCAGTTCTTC. The chain joins TRBV28 to TRBJ2-1; TRBD2 matches 11 bases. This CDR3 has 13 residues. V was pared by 2 bases and J by 9 bases, with 0 bases of the junction left unmatched. Germline CDR1 reads MDHEN; CDR2 reads SYDVKM.

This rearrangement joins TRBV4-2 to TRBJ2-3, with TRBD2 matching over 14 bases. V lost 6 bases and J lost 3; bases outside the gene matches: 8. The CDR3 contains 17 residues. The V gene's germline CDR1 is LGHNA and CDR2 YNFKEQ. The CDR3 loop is CASRTGLAGGVTDTQYF. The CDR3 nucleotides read TGTGCCAGCAGAACTGGACTAGCGGGGGGCGTAACAGATACGCAGTATTTT.

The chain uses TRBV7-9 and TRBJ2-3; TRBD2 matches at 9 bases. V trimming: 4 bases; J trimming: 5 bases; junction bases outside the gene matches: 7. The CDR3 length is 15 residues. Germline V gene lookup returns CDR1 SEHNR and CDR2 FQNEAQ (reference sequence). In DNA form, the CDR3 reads TGTGCCAGCAGCTCCCCTAGCGGGGCGAAAGATACGCAGTATTTT. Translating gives CASSSPSGAKDTQYF.